This T cell receptor (beta chain) came from a study of blood T cell repertoires in COVID-19. Study as a whole: Acute-phase and convalescent COVID-19 samples originated in the United States, Italy and Spain. T cells, B-cell-depleted T cells, or PBMCs supplied cDNA or gDNA.

Per the original methods: Amplification from reference gene primers served as the basis for estimated nucleated cell counts. The table came from immunoSEQ multiplex PCR; TCRdb's copy has only in-frame clones and leaves some out. That table gives V, J and clone size, and the DNA gave D and trimming. The table includes 200,000 to 250,000 clones, around 88% detected once. Trimming took off 3 bases at V and 8 bases at J, with 19 bases between the two ends. This CDR3 comprises 14 residues. Per the germline V gene, CDR1 is SQVTM and CDR2 is ANQGSEA. The sequenced sample was peripheral blood. This receptor was taken from a woman under 40 who had recovered from COVID-19. This sequence joins TRBV29-1 and TRBJ1-2; possible D gene TRBD1, 6 bases. This CDR3 is CSVDLLGAKAGYTF. The CDR3 DNA reads as TGCAGCGTTGACCTCTTGGGGGCTAAAGCGGGCTACACCTTC.